This T cell receptor beta chain was captured in a study of blood T cells in healthy people across ages. CDR3 length: 14 amino acids. J lost 8 bases, V lost 4 bases, and 9 bases had no gene match. Germline V CDR1 and CDR2: SGHRS, YFSETQ. Alongside a J-beta primer mix, a sample-barcoded 5' primer served in a second PCR lasting 7 to 11 cycles. Every cDNA molecule carried a tag from a template-switch adaptor bearing 12 random nucleotides. TCRdb re-derived calls from the 5' RACE reads in MiXCR, one entry per CDR3 protein. The sample includes 1.5 million to 2 million distinct CDR3 sequences, about 30% of them seen just once.

This sequence was found in a woman in her 30s in good health. The specimen sequenced was blood. J is TRBJ1-2 and V is TRBV5-1, with 9 bases that match TRBD1. CDR3 amino acids: CASSQDRGSDGYTF. The CDR3 region has the DNA TGCGCCAGCAGCCAAGACAGGGGGTCGGACGGCTACACCTTC.